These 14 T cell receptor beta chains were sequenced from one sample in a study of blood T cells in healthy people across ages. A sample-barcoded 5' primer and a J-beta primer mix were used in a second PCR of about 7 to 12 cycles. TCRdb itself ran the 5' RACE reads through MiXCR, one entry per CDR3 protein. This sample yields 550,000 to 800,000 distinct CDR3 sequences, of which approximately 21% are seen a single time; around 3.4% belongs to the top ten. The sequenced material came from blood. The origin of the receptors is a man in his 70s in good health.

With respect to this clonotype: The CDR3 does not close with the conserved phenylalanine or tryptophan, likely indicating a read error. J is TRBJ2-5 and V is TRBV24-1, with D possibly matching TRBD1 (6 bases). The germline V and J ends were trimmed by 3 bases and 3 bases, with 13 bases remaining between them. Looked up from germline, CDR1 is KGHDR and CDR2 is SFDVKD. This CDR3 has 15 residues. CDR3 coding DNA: TGTGCCACCAGTGATCCCAGGGGAAGCGAAGAGACCCAGTACATC. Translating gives CATSDPRGSEETQYI.

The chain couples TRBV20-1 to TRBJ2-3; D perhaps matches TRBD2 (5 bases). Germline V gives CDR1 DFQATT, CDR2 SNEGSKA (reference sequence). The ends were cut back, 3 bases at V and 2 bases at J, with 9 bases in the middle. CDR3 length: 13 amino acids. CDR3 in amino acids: CSASQRTTDTQYF. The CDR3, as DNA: TGCAGTGCTAGTCAGCGGACCACAGATACGCAGTATTTT.

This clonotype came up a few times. DNA of the CDR3: TGCGCCAGCAGCTTGGGGCAGATATTCTACGAGCAGTACTTC. Its translation is CASSLGQIFYEQYF. The chain combines TRBV5-1 with TRBJ2-7, with unresolved D. The CDR3 sequence is 14 residues long. Looked up from germline, CDR1 is SGHRS and CDR2 is YFSETQ. Trimming removed 0 bases from V and 3 bases from J, with 10 bases in between.

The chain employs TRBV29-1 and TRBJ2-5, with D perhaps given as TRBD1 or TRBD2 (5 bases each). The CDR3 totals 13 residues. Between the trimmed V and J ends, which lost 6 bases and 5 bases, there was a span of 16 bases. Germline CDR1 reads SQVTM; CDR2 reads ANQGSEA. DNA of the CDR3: TGCAGCGTCGAGGGGTCTAGTGGGGAGACCCAGTACTTC. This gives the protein CSVEGSSGETQYF. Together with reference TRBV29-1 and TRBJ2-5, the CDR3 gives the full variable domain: SAVISQKPSRDICQRGTSLTIQCQVDSQVTMMFWYRQQPGQSLTLIATANQGSEATYESGFVIDKFPISRPNLTFSTLTVSNMSPEDSSIYLCSVEGSSGETQYFGPGTRLLVL.

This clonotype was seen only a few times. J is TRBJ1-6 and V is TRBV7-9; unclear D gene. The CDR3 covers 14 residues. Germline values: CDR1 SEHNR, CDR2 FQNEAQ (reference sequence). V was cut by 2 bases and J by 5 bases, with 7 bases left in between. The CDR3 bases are TGTGCCAGCAGCTTACCGGGAGATAATTCACCCCTCCACTTT. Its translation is CASSLPGDNSPLHF.

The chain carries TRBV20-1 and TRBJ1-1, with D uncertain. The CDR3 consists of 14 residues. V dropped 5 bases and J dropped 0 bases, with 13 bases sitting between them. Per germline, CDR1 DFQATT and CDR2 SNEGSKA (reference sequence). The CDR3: CSADGELMNTEAFF. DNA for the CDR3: TGCAGTGCTGACGGGGAGCTGATGAACACTGAAGCTTTCTTT.

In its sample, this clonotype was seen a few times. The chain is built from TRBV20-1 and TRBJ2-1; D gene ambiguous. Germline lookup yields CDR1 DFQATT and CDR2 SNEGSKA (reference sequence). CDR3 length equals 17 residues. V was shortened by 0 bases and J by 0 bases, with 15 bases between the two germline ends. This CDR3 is CSARDSGPGSSYNEQFF. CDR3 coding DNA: TGCAGTGCTAGAGATAGTGGCCCAGGTAGCTCCTACAATGAGCAGTTCTTC.

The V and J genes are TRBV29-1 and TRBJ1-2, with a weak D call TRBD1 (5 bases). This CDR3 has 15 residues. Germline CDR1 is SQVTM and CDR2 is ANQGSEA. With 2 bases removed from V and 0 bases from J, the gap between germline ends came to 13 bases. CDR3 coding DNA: TGCAGCGTTGAATTTTTAGCAGGGCCTAACTATGGCTACACCTTC. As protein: CSVEFLAGPNYGYTF. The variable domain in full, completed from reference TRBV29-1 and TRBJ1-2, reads SAVISQKPSRDICQRGTSLTIQCQVDSQVTMMFWYRQQPGQSLTLIATANQGSEATYESGFVIDKFPISRPNLTFSTLTVSNMSPEDSSIYLCSVEFLAGPNYGYTFGSGTRLTVV.

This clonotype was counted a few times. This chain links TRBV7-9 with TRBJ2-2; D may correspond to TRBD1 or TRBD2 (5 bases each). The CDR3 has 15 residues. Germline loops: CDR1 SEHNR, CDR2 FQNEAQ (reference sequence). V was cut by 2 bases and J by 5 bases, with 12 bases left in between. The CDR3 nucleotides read TGTGCCAGCAGCTTACAACAGGAGGTTACCGGGGAGCTGTTTTTT. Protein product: CASSLQQEVTGELFF.

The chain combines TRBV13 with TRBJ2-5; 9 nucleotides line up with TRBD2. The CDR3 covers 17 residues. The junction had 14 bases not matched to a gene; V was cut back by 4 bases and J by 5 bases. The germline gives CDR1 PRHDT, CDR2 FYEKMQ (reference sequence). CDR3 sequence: CASSYRGSGRGSETQYF. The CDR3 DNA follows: TGTGCCAGCAGCTATCGAGGTAGCGGGAGAGGTAGTGAGACCCAGTACTTC.

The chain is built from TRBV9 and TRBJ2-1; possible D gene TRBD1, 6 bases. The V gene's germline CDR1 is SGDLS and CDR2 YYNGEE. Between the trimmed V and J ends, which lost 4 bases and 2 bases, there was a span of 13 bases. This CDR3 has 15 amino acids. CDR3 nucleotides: TGTGCCAGCAGCCCTCGTACAGGGCCCTACAATGAGCAGTTCTTC. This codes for CASSPRTGPYNEQFF.

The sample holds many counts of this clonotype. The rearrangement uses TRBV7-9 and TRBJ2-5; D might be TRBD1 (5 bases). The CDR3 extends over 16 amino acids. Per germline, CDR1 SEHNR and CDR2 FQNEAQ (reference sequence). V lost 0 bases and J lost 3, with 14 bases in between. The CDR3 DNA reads TGTGCCAGCAGCTTAGCTCTAGGGGCCAATGAAGAGACCCAGTACTTC. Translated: CASSLALGANEETQYF.

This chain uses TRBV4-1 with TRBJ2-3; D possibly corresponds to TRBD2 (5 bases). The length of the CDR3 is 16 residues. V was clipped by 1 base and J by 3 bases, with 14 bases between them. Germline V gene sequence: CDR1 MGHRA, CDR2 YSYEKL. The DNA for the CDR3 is TGCGCCAGCAGCCAAGTGGCTCTACAGCGGACAGATACGCAGTATTTT. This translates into CASSQVALQRTDTQYF.

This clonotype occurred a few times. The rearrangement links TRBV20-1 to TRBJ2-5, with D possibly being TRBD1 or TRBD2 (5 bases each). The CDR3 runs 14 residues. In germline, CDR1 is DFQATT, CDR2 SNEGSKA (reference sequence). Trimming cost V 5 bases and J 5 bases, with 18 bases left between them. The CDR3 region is CSARPSRGGETQYF. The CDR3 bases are TGCAGTGCTCGTCCCTCACGGGGCGGGGAGACCCAGTACTTC.